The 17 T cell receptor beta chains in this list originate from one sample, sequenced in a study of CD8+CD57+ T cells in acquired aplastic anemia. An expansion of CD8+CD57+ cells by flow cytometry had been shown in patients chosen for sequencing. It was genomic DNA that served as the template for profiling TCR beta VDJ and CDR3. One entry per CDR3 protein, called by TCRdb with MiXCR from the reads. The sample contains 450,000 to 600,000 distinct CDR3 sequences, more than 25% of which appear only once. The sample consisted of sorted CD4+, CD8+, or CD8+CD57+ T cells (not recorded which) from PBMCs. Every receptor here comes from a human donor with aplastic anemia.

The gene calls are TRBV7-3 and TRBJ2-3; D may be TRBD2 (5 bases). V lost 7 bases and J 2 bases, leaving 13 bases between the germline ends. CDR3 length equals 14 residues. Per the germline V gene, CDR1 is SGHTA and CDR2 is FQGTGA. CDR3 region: CASTRERATDTQYF. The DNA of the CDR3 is TGTGCCAGCACCCGCGAGAGGGCCACAGATACGCAGTATTTT.

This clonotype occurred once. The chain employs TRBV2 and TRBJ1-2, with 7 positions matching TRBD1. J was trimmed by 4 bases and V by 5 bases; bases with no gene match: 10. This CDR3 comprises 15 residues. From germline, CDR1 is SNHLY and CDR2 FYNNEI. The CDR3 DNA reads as TGTGCCAGCAGTCCCCAGACAGGGCTTGGCTATGGCTACACCTTC. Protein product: CASSPQTGLGYGYTF.

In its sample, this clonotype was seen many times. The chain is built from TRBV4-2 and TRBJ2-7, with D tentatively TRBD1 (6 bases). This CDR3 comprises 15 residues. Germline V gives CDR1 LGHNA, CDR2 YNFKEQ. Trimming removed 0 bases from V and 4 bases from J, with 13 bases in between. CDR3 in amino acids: CASSQEGTSSYEQYF. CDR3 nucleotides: TGTGCCAGCAGCCAAGAAGGGACATCCTCGTACGAGCAGTACTTC.

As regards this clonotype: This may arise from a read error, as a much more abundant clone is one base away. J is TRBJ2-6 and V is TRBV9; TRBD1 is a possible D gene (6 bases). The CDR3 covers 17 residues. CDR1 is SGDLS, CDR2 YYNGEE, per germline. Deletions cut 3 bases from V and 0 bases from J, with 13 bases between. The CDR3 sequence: CASSAGDTSSGANVLTF. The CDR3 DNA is TGTGCCAGCAGCGCCGGGGACACCAGCTCTGGGGCCAACGTCCTGACTTTC.

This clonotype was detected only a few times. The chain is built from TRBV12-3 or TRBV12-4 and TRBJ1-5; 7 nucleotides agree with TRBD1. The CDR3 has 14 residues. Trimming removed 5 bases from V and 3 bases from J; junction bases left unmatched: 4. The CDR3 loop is CASSLGQANQPQHF. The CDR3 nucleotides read TGTGCCAGCAGTCTAGGACAGGCCAATCAGCCCCAGCATTTT.

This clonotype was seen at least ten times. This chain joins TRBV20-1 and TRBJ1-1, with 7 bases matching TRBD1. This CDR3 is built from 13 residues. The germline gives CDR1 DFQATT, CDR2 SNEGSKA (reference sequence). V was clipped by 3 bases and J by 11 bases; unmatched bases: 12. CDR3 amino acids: CSASRLPQGIAFF. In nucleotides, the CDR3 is TGCAGTGCTAGCCGACTACCACAGGGGATCGCTTTCTTT.

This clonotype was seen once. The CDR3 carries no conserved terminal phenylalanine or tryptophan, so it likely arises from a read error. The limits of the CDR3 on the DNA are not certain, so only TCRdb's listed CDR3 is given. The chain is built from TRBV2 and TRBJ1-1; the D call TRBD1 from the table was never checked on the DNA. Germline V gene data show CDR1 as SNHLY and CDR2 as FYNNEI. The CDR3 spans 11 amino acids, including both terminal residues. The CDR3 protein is CASILLRGADY.

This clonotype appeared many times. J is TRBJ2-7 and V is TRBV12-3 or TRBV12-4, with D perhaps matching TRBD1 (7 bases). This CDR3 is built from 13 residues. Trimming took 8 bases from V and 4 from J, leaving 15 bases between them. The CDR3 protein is CASQGRGVYEQYF. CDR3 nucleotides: TGTGCCAGCCAGGGCAGGGGGGTGTACGAGCAGTACTTC.

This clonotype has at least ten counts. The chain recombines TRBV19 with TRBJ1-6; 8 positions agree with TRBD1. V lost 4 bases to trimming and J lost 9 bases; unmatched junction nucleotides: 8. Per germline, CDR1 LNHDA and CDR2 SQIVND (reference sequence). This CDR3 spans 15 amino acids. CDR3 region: CASSTSGTGRSPLHF. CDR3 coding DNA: TGTGCCAGTAGTACTTCCGGGACAGGACGTTCACCCCTCCACTTT.

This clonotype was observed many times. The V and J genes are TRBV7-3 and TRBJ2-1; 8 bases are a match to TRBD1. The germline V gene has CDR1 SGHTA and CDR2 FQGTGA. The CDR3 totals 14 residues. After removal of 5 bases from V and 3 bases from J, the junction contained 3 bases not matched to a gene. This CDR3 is CASSQGQVYNEQFF. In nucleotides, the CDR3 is TGTGCCAGCAGCCAGGGACAGGTCTACAATGAGCAGTTCTTC.

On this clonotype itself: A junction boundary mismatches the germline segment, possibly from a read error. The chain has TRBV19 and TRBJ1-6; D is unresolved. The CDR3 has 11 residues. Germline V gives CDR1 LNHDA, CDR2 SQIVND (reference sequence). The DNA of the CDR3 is TGTGCCAGTAGTTCCCGAGCCCCCATCTACTTT. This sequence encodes CASSSRAPIYF. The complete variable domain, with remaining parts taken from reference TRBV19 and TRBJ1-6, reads DGGITQSPKYLFRKEGQNVTLSCEQNLNHDAMYWYRQDPGQGLRLIYYSQIVNDFQKGDIAEGYSVSREKKESFPLTVTSAQKNPTAFYLCASSSRAPIYFGNGTRLTVT.

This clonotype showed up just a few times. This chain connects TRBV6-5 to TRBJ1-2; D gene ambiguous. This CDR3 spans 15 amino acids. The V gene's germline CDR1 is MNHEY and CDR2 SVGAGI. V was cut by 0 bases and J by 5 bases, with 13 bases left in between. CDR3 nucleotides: TGTGCCAGCAGTTACTCAAGGGATGCCTCGTATGGCTACACCTTC. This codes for CASSYSRDASYGYTF.

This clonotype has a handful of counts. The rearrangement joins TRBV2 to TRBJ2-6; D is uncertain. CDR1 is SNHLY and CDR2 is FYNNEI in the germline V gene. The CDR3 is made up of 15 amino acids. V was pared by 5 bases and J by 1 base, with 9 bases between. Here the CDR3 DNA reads TGTGCCAGCAGTTCTCAGTTTTCTGGGGCCAACGTCCTGACTTTC. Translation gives CASSSQFSGANVLTF.

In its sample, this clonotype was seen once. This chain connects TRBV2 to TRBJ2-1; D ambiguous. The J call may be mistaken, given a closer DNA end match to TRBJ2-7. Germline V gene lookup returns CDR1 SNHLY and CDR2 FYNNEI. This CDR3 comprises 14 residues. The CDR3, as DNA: TGTGCCAGCAGTTACTCGCGCAACTACAATGAGCAGTACTTC. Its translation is CASSYSRNYNEQYF.

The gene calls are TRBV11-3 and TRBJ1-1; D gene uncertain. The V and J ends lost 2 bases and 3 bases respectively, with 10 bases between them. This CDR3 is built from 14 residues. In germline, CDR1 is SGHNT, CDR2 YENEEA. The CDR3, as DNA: TGTGCCAGCAGCTTACCAGGAGTGTACACTGAAGCTTTCTTT. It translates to CASSLPGVYTEAFF.

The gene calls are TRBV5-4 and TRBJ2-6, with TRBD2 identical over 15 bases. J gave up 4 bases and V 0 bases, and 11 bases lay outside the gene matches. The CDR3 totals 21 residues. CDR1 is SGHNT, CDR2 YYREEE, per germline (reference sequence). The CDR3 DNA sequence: TGTGCCAGCAGCTTGGGGCCGGGACTAGCGGGAGGAAGGCCCGGGGCCAACGTCCTGACTTTC. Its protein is CASSLGPGLAGGRPGANVLTF.

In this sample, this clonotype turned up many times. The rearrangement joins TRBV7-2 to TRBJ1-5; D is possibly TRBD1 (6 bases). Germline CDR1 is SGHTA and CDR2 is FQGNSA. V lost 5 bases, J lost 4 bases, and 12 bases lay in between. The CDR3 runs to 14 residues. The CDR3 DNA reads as TGTGCCAGCAGCAGGACAGATGGGAATCAGCCCCAGCATTTT. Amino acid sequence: CASSRTDGNQPQHF.